These 8 T cell receptor beta chains came from one sample sequenced in a study of CD4 T cells in relation to SARS-CoV-2 and coronaviruses. Unexposed donor CD4+ T cells date from about 2011-2018, before the COVID-19 pandemic. Only in-frame clones appear in the TCRdb table, and some are missing; sequencing was by immunoSEQ multiplex PCR. The profile shows tens of thousands of clones, roughly 89% of them singletons. Sequencing input: memory CD4+ T cells from PBMCs. The receptors come from a human donor in good health.

The chain employs TRBV7-3 and TRBJ2-1; 8 nucleotides agree with TRBD1. V was pared by 1 base and J by 7 bases, with 9 bases of the junction left unmatched. The CDR3 covers 16 residues. Germline CDR1 SGHTA, CDR2 FQGTGA. The CDR3 nucleotides read TGTGCCAGCAGCTTAAGTACTGGACAGGGTGAAAATGAGCAGTTCTTC. Its protein product is CASSLSTGQGENEQFF. The entire variable domain, with the rest obtained from reference TRBV7-3 and TRBJ2-1, is as follows: GAGVSQTPSNKVTEKGKYVELRCDPISGHTALYWYRQSLGQGPEFLIYFQGTGAADDSGLPNDRFFAVRPEGSVSTLKIQRTERGDSAVYLCASSLSTGQGENEQFFGPGTRLTVL.

This sequence joins TRBV5-5 and TRBJ2-1, with a possible D match to TRBD2 (7 bases). With 4 bases removed from V and 8 bases from J, the gap between germline ends came to 22 bases. The CDR3 is 16 amino acids. Germline CDR1 is SGHKS and CDR2 is YYEKEE (reference sequence). This CDR3 reads CASSGRLAPRGHEQFF. The DNA for the CDR3 is TGTGCCAGCAGCGGAAGACTAGCCCCCAGGGGCCATGAGCAGTTCTTC.

The chain is built from TRBV2 and TRBJ1-1; the D is unclear. Germline V lookup: CDR1 SNHLY, CDR2 FYNNEI. There are 12 residues in the CDR3. With 6 bases removed from V and 1 base from J, the gap between germline ends came to 6 bases. CDR3 in amino acids: CASRPRNTEAFF. The DNA of the CDR3 is TGTGCCAGCAGACCCAGGAACACTGAAGCTTTCTTT. Together with reference TRBV2 and TRBJ1-1, the CDR3 gives the full variable domain: EPEVTQTPSHQVTQMGQEVILRCVPISNHLYFYWYRQILGQKVEFLVSFYNNEISEKSEIFDDQFSVERPDGSNFTLKIRSTKLEDSAMYFCASRPRNTEAFFGQGTRLTVV.

The chain employs TRBV6-5 and TRBJ2-1; D tentatively reads TRBD1 or TRBD2 (5 bases each). Trimming took off 7 bases at V and 0 bases at J, with 13 bases between the two ends. The CDR3 runs 15 residues. CDR1 is MNHEY, CDR2 SVGAGI, per germline. CDR3 sequence reads: CASTRGRSSYNEQFF. DNA for the CDR3: TGTGCCAGCACTCGGGGCCGGAGCTCCTACAATGAGCAGTTCTTC.

J is TRBJ2-5 and V is TRBV7-3, with 7 bases identical to TRBD1. CDR1 and CDR2 from the germline V gene are SGHTA and FQGTGA. J was trimmed by 0 bases and V by 3 bases; bases with no gene match: 1. The CDR3 runs 14 residues. The CDR3 loop is CASSLTGNQETQYF. CDR3 coding DNA: TGTGCCAGCAGCTTGACAGGGAACCAAGAGACCCAGTACTTC.

V usage is TRBV27 and J usage is TRBJ2-5; D unclear. In germline, CDR1 is MNHEY, CDR2 SMNVEV (reference sequence). The CDR3 is 14 amino acids. V lost 2 bases and J 4 bases, leaving 11 bases between the germline ends. In nucleotides, the CDR3 is TGTGCCAGCAGTTTAGGTGATAGGCCAGAGACCCAGTACTTC. This translates into CASSLGDRPETQYF.

This sequence joins TRBV5-5 and TRBJ1-4; perhaps TRBD1 as D (6 bases). This CDR3 has 14 residues. CDR1 is SGHKS, CDR2 YYEKEE, per germline (reference sequence). V lost 4 bases and J 10 bases, leaving 17 bases between the germline ends. This CDR3 is CASSLGAGRAKLFF. The CDR3, as DNA: TGTGCCAGCAGCCTGGGGGCAGGGAGGGCAAAACTGTTTTTT.

The V and J genes are TRBV11-2 and TRBJ1-1; D unclear. Germline V CDR1 and CDR2: SGHAT, FQNNGV. CDR3 size: 13 residues. V was clipped by 5 bases and J by 11 bases, with 18 bases between them. CDR3 sequence reads: CASSPGSGTRAFF. The CDR3 nucleotides read TGTGCCAGCAGCCCAGGTTCGGGAACTCGGGCTTTCTTT.